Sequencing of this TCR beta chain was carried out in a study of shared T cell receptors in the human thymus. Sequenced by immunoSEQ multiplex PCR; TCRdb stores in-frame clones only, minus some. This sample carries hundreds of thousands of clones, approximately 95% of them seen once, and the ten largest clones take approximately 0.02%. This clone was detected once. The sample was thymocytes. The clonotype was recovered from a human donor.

The CDR3 nucleotides are TGTGCCAGCAGCTCCATCGATTGCTGCCGGAAGCACAATAGCAATCAGCCCCAGCATTTT. Protein sequence: CASSSIDCCRKHNSNQPQHF. The chain recombines TRBV5-8 with TRBJ1-5; D is uncertain. With 3 bases removed from V and 0 bases from J, the gap between germline ends came to 25 bases. The CDR3 is 20 residues long. In germline, CDR1 is SGHTS, CDR2 YDEGEE.